The source of this T cell receptor beta chain is a study of T cell responses to AZD1222 COVID-19 vaccine. Notes on the study in general: Clonal diversity was possibly underestimated, and the donors were mostly white British, with more females. Reportedly, close to half of spike-specific TCRs are directed against unmutated variant regions.

In the case of this clone: Its specificity is not known.

The repertoire was sequenced with immunoSEQ multiplex PCR; TCRdb's copy has only in-frame clones and lacks some. The sample has around 270,000 clones, approximately 94% seen once. CDR3 length: 15 residues. Germline assignment: CDR1 MNHEY and CDR2 SVGEGT. V lost 6 bases and J lost 8; bases outside the gene matches: 13. This sequence was found in an adult who received the AZD1222 COVID-19 vaccine. The V gene is TRBV6-2 or TRBV6-3, the J gene TRBJ2-5; 9 nucleotides agree with TRBD2. The input for sequencing was peripheral blood, taken 28 days after the second AZD1222 dose. CDR3 nucleotides: TGTGCCAGCAGCTGGGGGAGCGGGAGGACCAAAACCCAGTACTTC. As protein: CASSWGSGRTKTQYF.